Presented here are 14 T cell receptor beta chains from one specimen sequenced in a study of blood T cell repertoires in COVID-19. Assay used: immunoSEQ multiplex PCR; TCRdb lists only in-frame clones, some missing. The sample consists of 150,000 or so clones, more than 75% of them appearing once. The specimen was peripheral blood. Receptors were obtained from a man aged 60-69 years with active or convalescent COVID-19.

The CDR3 sequence is CASRIDWNYGYTF. The CDR3 DNA is TGTGCCAGCCGAATAGATTGGAACTATGGCTACACCTTC. This chain connects TRBV7-2 to TRBJ1-2; D not certain. The CDR3 length is 13 residues. Deletions cut 8 bases from V and 2 bases from J, with 12 bases between. Germline CDR1 reads SGHTA; CDR2 reads FQGNSA.

The gene calls are TRBV6-5 and TRBJ2-3; 8 bases are shared with TRBD1. After removal of 5 bases from V and 0 bases from J, the junction contained 4 bases not matched to a gene. Looked up from germline, CDR1 is MNHEY and CDR2 is SVGAGI. This CDR3 is 15 amino acids long. In DNA form, the CDR3 reads TGTGCCAGCAGTATGGACAGGGTTAGCACAGATACGCAGTATTTT. This gives the protein CASSMDRVSTDTQYF.

V and J are TRBV7-2 and TRBJ1-2; D is unresolved. Germline V CDR1 and CDR2: SGHTA, FQGNSA. The CDR3 runs 13 residues. The ends were cut back, 2 bases at V and 7 bases at J, with 11 bases in the middle. The CDR3 nucleotides read TGTGCCAGCAGCTTAAGTCGGGGAGCTGGCTACACCTTC. Amino acid sequence: CASSLSRGAGYTF.

This chain connects TRBV5-1 to TRBJ1-6; D remains ambiguous. CDR1 and CDR2 (germline): SGHRS, YFSETQ. The CDR3 has 15 residues. V lost 0 bases and J lost 6, with 10 bases in between. The CDR3 region has the DNA TGCGCCAGCAGCTTGGGCATAACGGGTAATTCACCCCTCCACTTT. As protein: CASSLGITGNSPLHF.

This clone appeared once. V usage is TRBV11-2 and J usage is TRBJ2-7, with 8 bases that match TRBD1. The germline V gene has CDR1 SGHAT and CDR2 FQNNGV. CDR3 length: 13 residues. The V segment lost 5 bases and the J segment 9 bases; nucleotides outside the gene matches: 9. The CDR3 spells CASSPGGRTGQYF. The CDR3 bases are TGTGCCAGCAGCCCAGGGGGCAGGACAGGGCAGTACTTC.

The chain has TRBV19 and TRBJ2-7, with TRBD2 identical over 10 bases. J was trimmed by 5 bases and V by 3 bases; bases with no gene match: 7. This CDR3 is built from 15 residues. Germline lookup yields CDR1 LNHDA and CDR2 SQIVND (reference sequence). CDR3 sequence: CASSMNSGGRNEQYF. CDR3 nucleotides: TGTGCCAGTAGTATGAATAGCGGGGGGCGGAACGAGCAGTACTTC.

The chain is built from TRBV3-1 (or the pseudogene TRBV3-2) and TRBJ1-1; TRBD1 might be the D (5 bases). Germline V gene data show CDR1 as LGHDT and CDR2 as YNNKEL (reference sequence). Trimming pared 1 base from V and 1 base from J, leaving 7 bases between. The CDR3 contains 14 residues. In DNA, the CDR3 is TGTGCCAGCAGCCAAGTCGACAGGAACACTGAAGCTTTCTTT. This encodes CASSQVDRNTEAFF.

The chain carries TRBV6-1 and TRBJ1-1; weak D call: TRBD1 (5 bases). CDR1 is MNHNS and CDR2 is SASEGT in the germline V gene. Trimming stripped 4 bases from V and 11 bases from J, with 23 bases between. The CDR3 has 15 amino acids. CDR3: CASSVAFDSRLWAFF. Written as DNA, the CDR3 is TGTGCCAGCAGTGTAGCCTTCGACAGCCGCCTTTGGGCTTTCTTT.

The chain recombines TRBV5-3 with TRBJ2-7, with TRBD1 identical over 8 bases. TRBV5-3 is an ORF, and what it does is uncertain. V shed 0 bases and J 2 bases; nucleotides not matched to a gene: 10. The CDR3 spans 17 residues. The CDR3 sequence is CARSLELTGTGTYEQYF. The CDR3 nucleotides are TGTGCCAGAAGCTTGGAATTAACCGGGACAGGTACCTACGAGCAGTACTTC.

The chain recombines TRBV19 with TRBJ2-2, with D perhaps matching TRBD2 (6 bases). Germline V gene data show CDR1 as LNHDA and CDR2 as SQIVND (reference sequence). V was shortened by 5 bases and J by 0 bases, with 19 bases between the two germline ends. The CDR3 sequence is 18 residues long. In nucleotides, the CDR3 is TGTGCCAGTAGTTCCTGGGGGGAGGCCACAACGAACACCGGGGAGCTGTTTTTT. Translated: CASSSWGEATTNTGELFF. The complete variable domain, with remaining parts taken from reference TRBV19 and TRBJ2-2, reads DGGITQSPKYLFRKEGQNVTLSCEQNLNHDAMYWYRQDPGQGLRLIYYSQIVNDFQKGDIAEGYSVSREKKESFPLTVTSAQKNPTAFYLCASSSWGEATTNTGELFFGEGSRLTVL.

This clone was recorded once. The CDR3 region is CASSSPLGRTNTEAFF. CDR3 sequence (DNA): TGTGCCAGCAGTTCGCCTTTGGGCAGAACAAACACTGAAGCTTTCTTT. The chain couples TRBV6-2 or TRBV6-3 to TRBJ1-1; D unresolved. V gave up 4 bases and J gave up 2 bases, with 17 bases separating them. Looked up from germline, CDR1 is MNHEY and CDR2 is SVGEGT. CDR3 size: 16 residues.

The V gene is TRBV5-1, the J gene TRBJ1-4; 8 nucleotides align to TRBD1. Germline V gene lookup returns CDR1 SGHRS and CDR2 YFSETQ. The length of the CDR3 is 15 residues. Trimming at V came to 3 bases and at J to 2 bases, leaving 3 bases not matched to a gene. The CDR3 is CASSYQGATNEKLFF. CDR3 sequence (DNA): TGCGCCAGCAGCTACCAGGGGGCGACTAATGAAAAACTGTTTTTT.

This chain links TRBV4-1 with TRBJ2-7; unclear D gene. The germline gives CDR1 MGHRA, CDR2 YSYEKL. The CDR3 totals 14 residues. V was cut by 6 bases and J by 3 bases, with 15 bases left in between. CDR3: CASRPVGSGYEQYF. CDR3 in DNA: TGCGCCAGCAGACCTGTCGGGTCCGGCTACGAGCAGTACTTC.

The chain uses TRBV29-1 and TRBJ1-2; the D gene is possibly TRBD1 (6 bases). CDR3 size: 12 residues. The germline CDR1 and CDR2 sequences are SQVTM and ANQGSEA. Trimming shortened V by 7 bases and J by 8 bases, and 17 bases separated the two germline ends. This CDR3 is CSAERGRGGYTF. The CDR3 bases are TGCAGCGCTGAGCGGGGGCGAGGAGGCTACACCTTC.